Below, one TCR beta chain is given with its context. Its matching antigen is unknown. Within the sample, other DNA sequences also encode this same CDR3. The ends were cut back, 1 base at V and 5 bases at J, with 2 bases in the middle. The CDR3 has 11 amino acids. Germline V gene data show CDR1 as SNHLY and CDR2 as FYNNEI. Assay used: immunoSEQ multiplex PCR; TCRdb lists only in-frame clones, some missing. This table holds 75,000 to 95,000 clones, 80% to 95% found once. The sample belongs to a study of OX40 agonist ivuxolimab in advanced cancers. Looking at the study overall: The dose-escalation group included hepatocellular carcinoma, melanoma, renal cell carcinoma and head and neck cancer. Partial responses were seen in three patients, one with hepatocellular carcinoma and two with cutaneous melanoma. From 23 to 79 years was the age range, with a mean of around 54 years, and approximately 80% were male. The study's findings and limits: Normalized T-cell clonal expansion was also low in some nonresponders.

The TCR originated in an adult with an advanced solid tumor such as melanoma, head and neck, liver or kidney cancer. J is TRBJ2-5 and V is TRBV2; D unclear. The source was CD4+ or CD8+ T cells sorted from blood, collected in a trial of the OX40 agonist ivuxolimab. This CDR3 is CASSEGETQYF. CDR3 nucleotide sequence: TGTGCCAGCAGTGAAGGGGAGACCCAGTACTTC.